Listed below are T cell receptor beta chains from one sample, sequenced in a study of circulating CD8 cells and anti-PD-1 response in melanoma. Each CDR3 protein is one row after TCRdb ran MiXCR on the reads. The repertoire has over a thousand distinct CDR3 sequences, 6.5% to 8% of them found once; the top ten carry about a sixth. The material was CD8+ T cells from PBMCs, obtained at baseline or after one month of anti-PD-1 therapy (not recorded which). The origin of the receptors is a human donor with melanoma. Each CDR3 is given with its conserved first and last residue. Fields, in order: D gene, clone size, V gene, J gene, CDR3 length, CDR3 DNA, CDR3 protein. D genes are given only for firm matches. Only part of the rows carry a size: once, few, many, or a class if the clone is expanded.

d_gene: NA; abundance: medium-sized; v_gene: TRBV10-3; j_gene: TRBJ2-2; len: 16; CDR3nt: TGTGCCATCAGTGCGGTTCAGGGTATGAACACCGGGGAGCTGTTTTTT; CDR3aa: CAISAVQGMNTGELFF
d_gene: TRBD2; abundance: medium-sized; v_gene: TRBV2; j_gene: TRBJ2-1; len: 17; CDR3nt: TGTGCCAGCAGGCCGACTAGCGGGAGGGAACGGGACAATGAGCAGTTCTTC; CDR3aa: CASRPTSGRERDNEQFF
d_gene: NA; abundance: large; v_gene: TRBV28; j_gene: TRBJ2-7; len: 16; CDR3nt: TGTGCCAGCAGTTTCGATGGGGCCAGCAGCTCCTACGAGCAGTACTTC; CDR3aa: CASSFDGASSSYEQYF
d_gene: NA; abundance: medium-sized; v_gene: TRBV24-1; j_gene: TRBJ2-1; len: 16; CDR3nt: TGTGCCACCAGTGACCTCCCTGGCCGGTCCTACAATGAGCAGTTCTTC; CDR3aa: CATSDLPGRSYNEQFF
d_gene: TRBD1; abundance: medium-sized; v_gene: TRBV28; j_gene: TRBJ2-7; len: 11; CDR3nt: TGTGCCAGCAGTTGGGACAGGGAAAGGGTATTC; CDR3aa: CASSWDRERVF
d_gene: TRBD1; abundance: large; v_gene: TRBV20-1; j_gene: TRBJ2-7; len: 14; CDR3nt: TGCAGTGCCGAAAACCGGGACAGCTCCTACGAGCAGTACTTC; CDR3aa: CSAENRDSSYEQYF
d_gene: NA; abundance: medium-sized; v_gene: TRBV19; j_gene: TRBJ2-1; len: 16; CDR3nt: TGTGCCAGTAGTCTCCCCTCGGGACGGGTCGGCTGGGAGCAGTTCTTC; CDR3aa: CASSLPSGRVGWEQFF
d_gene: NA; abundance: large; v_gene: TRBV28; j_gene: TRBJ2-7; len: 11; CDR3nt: TGTGCCAGCAGCGCACCCTACGAGCAGTACTTC; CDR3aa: CASSAPYEQYF
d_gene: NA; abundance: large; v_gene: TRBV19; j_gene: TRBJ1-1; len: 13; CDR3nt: TGTGCCAGTAGTAACAGACCGAACACTGAAGCTTTCTTT; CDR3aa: CASSNRPNTEAFF
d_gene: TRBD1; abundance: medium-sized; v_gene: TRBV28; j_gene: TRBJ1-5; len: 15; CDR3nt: TGTGCCAGCAGCTGGGACAGGGGGTCGGATCAGCCCCAGCATTTT; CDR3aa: CASSWDRGSDQPQHF
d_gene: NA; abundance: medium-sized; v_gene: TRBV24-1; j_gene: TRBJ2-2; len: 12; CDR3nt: TGTGCCACCAGTGAGAACACCGGGGAGCTGTTTTTT; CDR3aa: CATSENTGELFF
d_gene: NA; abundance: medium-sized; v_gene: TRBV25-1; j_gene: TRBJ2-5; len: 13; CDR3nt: TGTGCCAGCAGTGGACCCGCCGGAAAGACCCAGTACTTC; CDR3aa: CASSGPAGKTQYF
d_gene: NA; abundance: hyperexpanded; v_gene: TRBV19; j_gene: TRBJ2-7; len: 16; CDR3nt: TGTGCCAGTAGTACCCACGAAGGGGAGAGCTCCTACGAGCAGTACTTC; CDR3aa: CASSTHEGESSYEQYF
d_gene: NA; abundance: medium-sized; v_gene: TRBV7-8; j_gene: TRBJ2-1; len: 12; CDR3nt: TGTGCCAGCAGCATACTAGTAAGTGAGCAGTTCTTC; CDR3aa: CASSILVSEQFF
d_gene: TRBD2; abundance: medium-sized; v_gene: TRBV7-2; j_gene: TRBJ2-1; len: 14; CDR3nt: TGTGCCAGCAGCGTGGGACTAGCGGGAGATCGGCAGTTCTTC; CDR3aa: CASSVGLAGDRQFF
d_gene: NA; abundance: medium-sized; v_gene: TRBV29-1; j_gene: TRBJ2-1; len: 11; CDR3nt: TGCAGCGTTGATCCCGGGGGTGAGCAGTTCTTC; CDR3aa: CSVDPGGEQFF
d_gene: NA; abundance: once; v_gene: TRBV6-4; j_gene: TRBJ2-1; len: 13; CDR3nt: TGTGCCGGCAGTGAAGGGGACAACAATGAGCAGTTCTTT; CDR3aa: CAGSEGDNNEQFF
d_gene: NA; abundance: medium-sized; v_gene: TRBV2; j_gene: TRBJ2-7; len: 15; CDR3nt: TGTGCCAGCAGTGAAGGGGACTCCCAAACCTACGAGCAGTACTTC; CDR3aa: CASSEGDSQTYEQYF
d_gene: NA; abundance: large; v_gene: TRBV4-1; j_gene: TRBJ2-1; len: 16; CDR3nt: TGCGCCAGCAGCCCGCCTTCCCGGAGCTCCTACAATGAGCAGTTCTTC; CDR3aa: CASSPPSRSSYNEQFF
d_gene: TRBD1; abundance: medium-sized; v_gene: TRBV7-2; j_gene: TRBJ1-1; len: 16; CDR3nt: TGTGCCAGCAGCTTAACTGGACAGGGGGAGGTCACTGAAGCTTTCTTT; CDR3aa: CASSLTGQGEVTEAFF
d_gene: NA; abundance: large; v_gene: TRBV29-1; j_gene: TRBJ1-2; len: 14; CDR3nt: TGCAGCTCGTTGATGACCGGCCCCAACTATGGCTACACCTTC; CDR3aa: CSSLMTGPNYGYTF
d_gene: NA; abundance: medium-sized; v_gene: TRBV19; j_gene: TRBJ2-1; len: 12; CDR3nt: TGTGCCAGTAGTATCGATCACAATGAGCAGTTCTTC; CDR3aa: CASSIDHNEQFF
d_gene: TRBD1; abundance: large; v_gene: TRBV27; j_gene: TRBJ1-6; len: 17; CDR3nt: TGTGCCAGCAGTTCCCCGCGGACAGGGGGGATGAATTCACCCCTCCACTTT; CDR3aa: CASSSPRTGGMNSPLHF
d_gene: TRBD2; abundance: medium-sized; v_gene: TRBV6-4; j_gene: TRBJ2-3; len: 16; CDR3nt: TGTGCCAGCAGCGGACTAGCGGGGGTACCCACAGATACGCAGTATTTT; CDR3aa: CASSGLAGVPTDTQYF
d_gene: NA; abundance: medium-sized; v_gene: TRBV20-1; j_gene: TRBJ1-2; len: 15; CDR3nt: TGCAGTGCTAGAGATCACGGCAGCACTAACTATGGCTACACCTTC; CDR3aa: CSARDHGSTNYGYTF
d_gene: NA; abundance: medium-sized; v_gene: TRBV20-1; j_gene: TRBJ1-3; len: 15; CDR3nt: TGCAGTGCTCGTCCGCCCCCGGGGTCCGGAAACACCATATATTTT; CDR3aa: CSARPPPGSGNTIYF
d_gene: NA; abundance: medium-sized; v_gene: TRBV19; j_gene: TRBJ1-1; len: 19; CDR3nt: TGTGCCAGTAGTATATTGGTTTTTGGAGCAGGGTGGACGCGCACTGAAGCTTTCTTT; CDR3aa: CASSILVFGAGWTRTEAFF
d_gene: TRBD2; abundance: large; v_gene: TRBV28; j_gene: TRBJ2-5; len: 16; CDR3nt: TGTGCCAGCGGGGGATGGCGGGAGGAAGATGCGGAGACCCAGTACTTC; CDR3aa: CASGGWREEDAETQYF
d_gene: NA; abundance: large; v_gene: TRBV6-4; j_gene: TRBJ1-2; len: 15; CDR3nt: TGTGCCAGCAGCATTGACGGAGAACCCATTGGTGGCTACACCTTC; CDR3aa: CASSIDGEPIGGYTF
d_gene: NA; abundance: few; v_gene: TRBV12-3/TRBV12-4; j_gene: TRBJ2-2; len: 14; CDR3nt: TGTGCCAGCAGTTTAGGACCGAACACCGGGGAGCTGTTTTTT; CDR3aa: CASSLGPNTGELFF
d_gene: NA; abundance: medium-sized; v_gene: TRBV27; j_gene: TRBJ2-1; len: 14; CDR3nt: TGTGCCAGCAGTTGGGCCGCGACCGGTAATGAGCAGTTCTTC; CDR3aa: CASSWAATGNEQFF
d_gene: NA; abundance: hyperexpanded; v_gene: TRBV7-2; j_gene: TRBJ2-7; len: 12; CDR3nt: TGTGCCAGCAGCTCCCAGACTAGAGAGCAGTACTTC; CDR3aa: CASSSQTREQYF
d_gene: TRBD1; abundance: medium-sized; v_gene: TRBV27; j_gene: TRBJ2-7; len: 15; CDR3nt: TGTGCCAGCAGTTATGGGACAGCTAGCTCCTACGAGCAGTACTTC; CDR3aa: CASSYGTASSYEQYF
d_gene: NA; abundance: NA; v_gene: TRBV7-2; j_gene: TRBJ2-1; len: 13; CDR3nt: TGTGCCAGCAGTTTCACCGGGGTCAATGAGCAGTTCTTC; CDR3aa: CASSFTGVNEQFF
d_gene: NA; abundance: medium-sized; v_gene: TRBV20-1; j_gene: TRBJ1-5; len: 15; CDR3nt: TGCAGTGCTAGAGCGACAGGATATAGCAATCAGCCCCAGCATTTT; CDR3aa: CSARATGYSNQPQHF
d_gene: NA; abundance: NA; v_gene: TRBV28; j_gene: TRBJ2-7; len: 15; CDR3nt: TGTGCCAGCGGTCGGCGAAATGCAGGGTCCTACGAGCAGTACTTC; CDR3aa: CASGRRNAGSYEQYF
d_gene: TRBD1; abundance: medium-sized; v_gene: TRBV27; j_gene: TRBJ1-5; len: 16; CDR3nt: TGTGCCAGCAGTCCGTGGACAGGGGCCTTCAATCAGCCCCAGCATTTT; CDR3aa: CASSPWTGAFNQPQHF